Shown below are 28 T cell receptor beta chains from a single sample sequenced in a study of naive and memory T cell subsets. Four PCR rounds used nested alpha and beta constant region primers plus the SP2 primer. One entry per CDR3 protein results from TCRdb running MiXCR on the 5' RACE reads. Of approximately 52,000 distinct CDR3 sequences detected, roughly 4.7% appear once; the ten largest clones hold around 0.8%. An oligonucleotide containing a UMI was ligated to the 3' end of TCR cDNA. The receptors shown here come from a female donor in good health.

CDR3 sequence reads: CASSLAGRQAFF. The CDR3, as DNA: TGTGCCAGCAGCTTGGCCGGCAGGCAAGCTTTCTTT. The chain carries TRBV5-6 and TRBJ1-1, with unresolved D. V lost 0 bases and J 9 bases, leaving 9 bases between the germline ends. The germline V gene encodes CDR1 SGHDT and CDR2 YYEEEE. This CDR3 is 12 amino acids long. Drawing the rest from reference TRBV5-6 and TRBJ1-1, the complete variable domain is DAGVTQSPTHLIKTRGQQVTLRCSPKSGHDTVSWYQQALGQGPQFIFQYYEEEERQRGNFPDRFSGHQFPNYSSELNVNALLLGDSALYLCASSLAGRQAFFGQGTRLTVV.

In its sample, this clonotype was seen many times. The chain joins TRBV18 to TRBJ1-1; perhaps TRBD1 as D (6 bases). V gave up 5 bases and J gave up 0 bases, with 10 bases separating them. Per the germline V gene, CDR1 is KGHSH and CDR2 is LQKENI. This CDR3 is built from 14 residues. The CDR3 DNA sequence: TGTGCCAGCTCATTCCGGGACATGAACACTGAAGCTTTCTTT. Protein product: CASSFRDMNTEAFF. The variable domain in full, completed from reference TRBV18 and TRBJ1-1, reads NAGVMQNPRHLVRRRGQEARLRCSPMKGHSHVYWYRQLPEEGLKFMVYLQKENIIDESGMPKERFSAEFPKEGPSILRIQQVVRGDSAAYFCASSFRDMNTEAFFGQGTRLTVV.

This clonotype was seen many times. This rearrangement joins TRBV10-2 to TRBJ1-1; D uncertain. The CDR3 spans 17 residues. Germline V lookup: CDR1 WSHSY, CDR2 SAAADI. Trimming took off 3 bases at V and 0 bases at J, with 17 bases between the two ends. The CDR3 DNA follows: TGCGCCAGCAGTGAATGGGTCCACCCCCCGATGAACACTGAAGCTTTCTTT. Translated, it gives CASSEWVHPPMNTEAFF.

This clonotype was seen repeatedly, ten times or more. The CDR3 loop is CASSVRLSSGEQYF. The CDR3 bases are TGTGCCAGCAGCGTAAGGCTCAGTTCCGGTGAGCAGTACTTC. The V call is TRBV9, the J call TRBJ2-7; D remains ambiguous. V was shortened by 1 base and J by 7 bases, with 15 bases between the two germline ends. The germline CDR1 and CDR2 sequences are SGDLS and YYNGEE. This CDR3 spans 14 amino acids.

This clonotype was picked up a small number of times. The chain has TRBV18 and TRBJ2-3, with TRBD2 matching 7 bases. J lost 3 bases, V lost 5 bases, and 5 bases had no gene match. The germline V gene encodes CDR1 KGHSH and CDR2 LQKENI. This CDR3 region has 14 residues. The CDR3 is CASSGAGITDTQYF. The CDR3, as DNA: TGTGCCAGCTCAGGAGCGGGGATAACAGATACGCAGTATTTT.

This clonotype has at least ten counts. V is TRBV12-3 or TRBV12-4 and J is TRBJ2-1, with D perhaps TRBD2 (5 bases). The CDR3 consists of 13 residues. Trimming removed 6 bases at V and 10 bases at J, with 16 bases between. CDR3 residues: CASSVLGLGEQFF. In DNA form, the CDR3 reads TGTGCCAGCAGCGTACTAGGCTTGGGGGAGCAGTTCTTC.

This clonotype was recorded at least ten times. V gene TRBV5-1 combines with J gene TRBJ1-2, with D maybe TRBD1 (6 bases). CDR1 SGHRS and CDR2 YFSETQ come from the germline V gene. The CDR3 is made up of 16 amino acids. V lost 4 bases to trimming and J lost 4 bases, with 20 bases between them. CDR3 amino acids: CASSPTRQGHLYGYTF. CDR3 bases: TGCGCCAGCAGCCCCACCCGCCAGGGGCACCTCTATGGCTACACCTTC.

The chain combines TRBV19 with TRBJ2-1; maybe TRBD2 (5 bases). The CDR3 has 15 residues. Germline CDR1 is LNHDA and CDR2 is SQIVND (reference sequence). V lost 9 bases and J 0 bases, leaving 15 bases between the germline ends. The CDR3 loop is CASRTPNSSYNEQFF. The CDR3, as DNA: TGTGCCAGCAGGACTCCTAATAGCTCCTACAATGAGCAGTTCTTC.

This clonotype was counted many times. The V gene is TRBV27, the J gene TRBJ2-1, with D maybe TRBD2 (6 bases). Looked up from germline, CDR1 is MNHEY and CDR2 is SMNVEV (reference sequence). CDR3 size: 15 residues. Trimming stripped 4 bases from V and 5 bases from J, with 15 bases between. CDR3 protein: CASSWERARNNEQFF. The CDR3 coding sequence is TGTGCCAGCAGTTGGGAGCGGGCCCGCAACAATGAGCAGTTCTTC.

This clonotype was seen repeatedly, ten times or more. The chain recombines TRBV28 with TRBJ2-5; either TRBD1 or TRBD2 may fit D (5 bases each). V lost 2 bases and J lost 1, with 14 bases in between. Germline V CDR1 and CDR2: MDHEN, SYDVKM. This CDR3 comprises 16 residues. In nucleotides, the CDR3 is TGTGCCAGCAGTTTAATCGGGGCCTCGTCCCAAGAGACCCAGTACTTC. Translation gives CASSLIGASSQETQYF.

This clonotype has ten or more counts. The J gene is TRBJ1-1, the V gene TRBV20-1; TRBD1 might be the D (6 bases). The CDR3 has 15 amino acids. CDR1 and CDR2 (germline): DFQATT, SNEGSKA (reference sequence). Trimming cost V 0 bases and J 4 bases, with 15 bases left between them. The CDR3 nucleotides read TGCAGTGCTAGAGATAAAGGACAGCCGGGCACTGAAGCTTTCTTT. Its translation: CSARDKGQPGTEAFF.

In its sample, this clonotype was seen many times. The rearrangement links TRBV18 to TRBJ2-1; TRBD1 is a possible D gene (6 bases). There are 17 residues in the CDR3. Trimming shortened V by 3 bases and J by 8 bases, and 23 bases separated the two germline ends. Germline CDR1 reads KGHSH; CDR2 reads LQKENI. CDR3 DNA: TGTGCCAGCTCACCCTTGAGGGGAAGCGCACAGGGCGATGAGCAGTTCTTC. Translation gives CASSPLRGSAQGDEQFF.

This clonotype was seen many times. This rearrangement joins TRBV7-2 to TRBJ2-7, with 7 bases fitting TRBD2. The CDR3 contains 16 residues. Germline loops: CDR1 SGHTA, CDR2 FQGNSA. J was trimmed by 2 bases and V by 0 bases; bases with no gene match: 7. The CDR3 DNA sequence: TGTGCCAGCAGCTTAGCGGGCGGGAGCGCCCCCTACGAGCAGTACTTC. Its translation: CASSLAGGSAPYEQYF. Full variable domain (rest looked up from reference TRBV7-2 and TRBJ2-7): GAGVSQSPSNKVTEKGKDVELRCDPISGHTALYWYRQSLGQGLEFLIYFQGNSAPDKSGLPSDRFSAERTGGSVSTLTIQRTQQEDSAVYLCASSLAGGSAPYEQYFGPGTRLTVT.

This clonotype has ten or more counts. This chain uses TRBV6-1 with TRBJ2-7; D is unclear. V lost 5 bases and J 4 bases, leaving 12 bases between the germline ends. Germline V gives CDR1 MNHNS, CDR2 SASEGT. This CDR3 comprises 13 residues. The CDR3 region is CASSHQWVYEQYF. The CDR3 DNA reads TGTGCCAGCAGTCACCAATGGGTTTACGAGCAGTACTTC.

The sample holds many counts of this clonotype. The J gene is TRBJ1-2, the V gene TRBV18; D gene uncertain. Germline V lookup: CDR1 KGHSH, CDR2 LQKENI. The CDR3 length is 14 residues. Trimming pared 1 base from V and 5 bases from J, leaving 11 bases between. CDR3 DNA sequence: TGTGCCAGCTCACCACGAGGGCCCGATTATGGCTACACCTTC. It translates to CASSPRGPDYGYTF.

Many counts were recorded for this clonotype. CDR3 DNA: TGTGCCAGCAGCTTAGGGGGTCAGGGGCGATACGAGCAGTACTTC. Amino acid sequence: CASSLGGQGRYEQYF. The chain couples TRBV11-2 to TRBJ2-7, with a weak D call TRBD1 (6 bases). Germline V CDR1 and CDR2: SGHAT, FQNNGV. The CDR3 has 15 residues. V lost 1 base and J lost 4, with 14 bases in between. The full variable domain, with the rest looked up from reference TRBV11-2 and TRBJ2-7, is EAGVAQSPRYKIIEKRQSVAFWCNPISGHATLYWYQQILGQGPKLLIQFQNNGVVDDSQLPKDRFSAERLKGVDSTLKIQPAKLEDSAVYLCASSLGGQGRYEQYFGPGTRLTVT.

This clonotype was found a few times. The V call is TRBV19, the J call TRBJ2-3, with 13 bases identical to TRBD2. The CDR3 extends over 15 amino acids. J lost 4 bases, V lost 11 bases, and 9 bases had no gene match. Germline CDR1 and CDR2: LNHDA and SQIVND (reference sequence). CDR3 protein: CASRTSGSGADTQYF. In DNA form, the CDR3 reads TGTGCCTCACGGACTAGCGGGAGTGGCGCAGATACGCAGTATTTT.

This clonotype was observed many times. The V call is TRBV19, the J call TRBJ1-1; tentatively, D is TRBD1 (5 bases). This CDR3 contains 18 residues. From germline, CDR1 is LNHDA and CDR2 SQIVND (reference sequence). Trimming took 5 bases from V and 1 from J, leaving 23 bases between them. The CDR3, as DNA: TGTGCCAGTAGTCCCAAAACGTGGCAGGGTAAAGCGAACACTGAAGCTTTCTTT. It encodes CASSPKTWQGKANTEAFF.

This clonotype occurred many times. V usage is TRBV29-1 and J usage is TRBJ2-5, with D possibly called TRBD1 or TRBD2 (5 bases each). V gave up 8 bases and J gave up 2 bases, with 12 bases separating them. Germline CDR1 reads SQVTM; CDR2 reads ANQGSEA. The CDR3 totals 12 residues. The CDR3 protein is CSLGDLQETQYF. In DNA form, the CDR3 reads TGCAGCCTGGGGGATTTACAAGAGACCCAGTACTTC. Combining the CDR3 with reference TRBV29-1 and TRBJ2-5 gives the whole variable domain SAVISQKPSRDICQRGTSLTIQCQVDSQVTMMFWYRQQPGQSLTLIATANQGSEATYESGFVIDKFPISRPNLTFSTLTVSNMSPEDSSIYLCSLGDLQETQYFGPGTRLLVL.

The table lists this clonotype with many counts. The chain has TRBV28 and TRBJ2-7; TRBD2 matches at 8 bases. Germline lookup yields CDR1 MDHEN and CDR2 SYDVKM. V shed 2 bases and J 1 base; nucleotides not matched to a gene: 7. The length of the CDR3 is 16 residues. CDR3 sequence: CASSLHLAGLSYEQYF. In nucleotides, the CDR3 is TGTGCCAGCAGTTTACATCTAGCGGGTCTATCCTACGAGCAGTACTTC.

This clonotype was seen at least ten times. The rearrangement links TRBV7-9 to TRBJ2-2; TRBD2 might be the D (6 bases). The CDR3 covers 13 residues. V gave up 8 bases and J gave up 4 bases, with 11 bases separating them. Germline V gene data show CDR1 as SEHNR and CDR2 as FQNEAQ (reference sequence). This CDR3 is CASPMRGTGELFF. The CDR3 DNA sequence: TGTGCCAGCCCCATGCGGGGCACCGGGGAGCTGTTTTTT.

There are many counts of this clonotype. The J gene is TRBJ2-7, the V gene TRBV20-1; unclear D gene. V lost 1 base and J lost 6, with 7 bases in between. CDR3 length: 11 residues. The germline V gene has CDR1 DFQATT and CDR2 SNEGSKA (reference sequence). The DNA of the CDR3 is TGCAGTGCTAGAGGGCCCGTCGAGCAGTACTTC. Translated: CSARGPVEQYF.

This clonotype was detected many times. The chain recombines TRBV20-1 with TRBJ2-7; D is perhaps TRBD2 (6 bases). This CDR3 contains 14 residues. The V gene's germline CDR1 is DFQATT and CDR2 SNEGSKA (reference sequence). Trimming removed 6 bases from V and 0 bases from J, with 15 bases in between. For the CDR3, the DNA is TGCAGTGCGCCTGATAGCGGTAGCTCCTACGAGCAGTACTTC. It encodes CSAPDSGSSYEQYF.

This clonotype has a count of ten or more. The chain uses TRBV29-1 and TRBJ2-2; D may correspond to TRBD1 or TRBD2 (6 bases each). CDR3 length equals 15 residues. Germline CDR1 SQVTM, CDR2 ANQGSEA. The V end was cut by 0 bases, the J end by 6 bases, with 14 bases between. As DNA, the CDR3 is TGCAGCGTTGAAGAGACAGGAGGGCCGGCCGGGGAGCTGTTTTTT. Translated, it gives CSVEETGGPAGELFF.

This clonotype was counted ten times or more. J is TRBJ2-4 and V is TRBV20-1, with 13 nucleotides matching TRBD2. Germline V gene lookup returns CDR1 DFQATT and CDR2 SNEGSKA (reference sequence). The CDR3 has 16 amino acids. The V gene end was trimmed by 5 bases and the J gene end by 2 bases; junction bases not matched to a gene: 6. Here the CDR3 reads CSALGLAGASKNIQYF. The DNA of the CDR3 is TGCAGTGCTCTTGGACTAGCGGGAGCCTCCAAAAACATTCAGTACTTC.

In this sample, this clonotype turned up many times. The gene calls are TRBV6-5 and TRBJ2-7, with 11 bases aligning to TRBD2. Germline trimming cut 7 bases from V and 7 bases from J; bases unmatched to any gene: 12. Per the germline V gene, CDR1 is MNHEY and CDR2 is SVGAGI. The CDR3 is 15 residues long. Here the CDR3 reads CASNGIAGGPGEQYF. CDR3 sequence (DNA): TGTGCCAGCAACGGTATAGCGGGAGGGCCGGGGGAGCAGTACTTC.

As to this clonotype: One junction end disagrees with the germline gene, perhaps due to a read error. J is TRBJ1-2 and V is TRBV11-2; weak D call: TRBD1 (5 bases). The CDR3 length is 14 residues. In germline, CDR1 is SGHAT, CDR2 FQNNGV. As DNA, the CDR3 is TGTGCCAGCAGCGACATCCCAGGGATTCCTGGCGACAACTTC. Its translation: CASSDIPGIPGDNF.

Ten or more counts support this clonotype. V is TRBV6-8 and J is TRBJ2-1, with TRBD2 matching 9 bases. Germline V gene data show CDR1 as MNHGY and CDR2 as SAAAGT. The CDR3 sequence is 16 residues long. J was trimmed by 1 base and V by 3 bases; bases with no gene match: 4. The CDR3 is CASSYMREGSYNEQFF. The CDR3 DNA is TGTGCCAGCAGTTATATGCGGGAGGGGTCCTACAATGAGCAGTTCTTC.